Listed here are 18 T cell receptor beta chains from one sample, sequenced in a study of blood T cell repertoires in COVID-19. Sequencing used immunoSEQ multiplex PCR; TCRdb keeps in-frame clones, though not all of them. The table records tens of thousands of clones, roughly 84% of them present only once. The sample taken for sequencing was peripheral blood. The receptors were sampled from a woman aged 80 or over in a cohort sampled during active or convalescent COVID-19.

The V call is TRBV2, the J call TRBJ1-6; D is undetermined. The CDR3 extends over 14 amino acids. V was pared by 6 bases and J by 7 bases, with 13 bases between. Germline loops: CDR1 SNHLY, CDR2 FYNNEI. DNA for the CDR3: TGTGCCAGCAGGACTAATAACGGCAATTCACCCCTCCACTTT. This translates into CASRTNNGNSPLHF.

The chain carries TRBV10-3 and TRBJ1-2; 10 nucleotides agree with TRBD1. Trimming at V came to 5 bases and at J to 3 bases, leaving 3 bases not matched to a gene. This CDR3 contains 14 residues. Per the germline V gene, CDR1 is ENHRY and CDR2 is SYGVKD. CDR3 loop: CAISSGTGDYGYTF. CDR3 DNA: TGTGCCATCAGTTCCGGGACAGGGGACTATGGCTACACCTTC.

This CDR3 reads CASSPGPSGNTIYF. The CDR3 bases are TGTGCCAGCTCTCCAGGGCCCTCTGGAAACACCATATATTTT. This chain joins TRBV18 and TRBJ1-3; tentatively, D is TRBD1 (5 bases). The CDR3 loop spans 14 amino acids. V dropped 6 bases and J dropped 0 bases, with 9 bases sitting between them. Germline V gene data show CDR1 as KGHSH and CDR2 as LQKENI.

This chain joins TRBV28 and TRBJ1-2; 7 positions agree with TRBD1. The CDR3 loop spans 13 amino acids. Unmatched junction bases numbered 5, after V lost 7 bases and J lost 3 bases. Germline V gene sequence: CDR1 MDHEN, CDR2 SYDVKM. The CDR3 DNA reads TGTGCCAGCATCGCCGGGACAGACTATGGCTACACCTTC. Its protein product is CASIAGTDYGYTF.

This clone occurred a few times. V is TRBV28 and J is TRBJ1-3; 7 bases match TRBD1. Germline-derived CDR1 and CDR2 are MDHEN and SYDVKM. The CDR3 is 15 amino acids. V trimming: 6 bases; J trimming: 3 bases; junction bases outside the gene matches: 8. CDR3 sequence reads: CASSPTGWGGNTIYF. The CDR3 nucleotides read TGTGCCAGCAGCCCGACAGGGTGGGGTGGAAACACCATATATTTT.

The V call is TRBV6-1, the J call TRBJ1-5; D is possibly TRBD1 (5 bases). V lost 2 bases and J 7 bases, leaving 15 bases between the germline ends. Germline V gene sequence: CDR1 MNHNS, CDR2 SASEGT. The CDR3 totals 15 residues. CDR3 sequence reads: CASSEQKGMAQPQHF. CDR3 DNA: TGTGCCAGCAGTGAACAAAAGGGGATGGCCCAGCCCCAGCATTTT.

This sequence joins TRBV24-1 and TRBJ2-3; tentative D call: TRBD1 (5 bases). Trimming took 5 bases from V and 0 from J, leaving 8 bases between them. Per the germline V gene, CDR1 is KGHDR and CDR2 is SFDVKD. The CDR3 runs 14 residues. The CDR3 DNA follows: TGTGCCACCAGTGTCTCAGGGAGCACAGATACGCAGTATTTT. Translation gives CATSVSGSTDTQYF.

This CDR3 reads CASSTNTTGTGQYRASNSPLHF. CDR3 nucleotide sequence: TGTGCCAGCAGTACTAACACGACCGGGACAGGGCAATATCGGGCATCGAATTCACCCCTCCACTTT. The chain recombines TRBV11-2 with TRBJ1-6, with 9 bases aligning to TRBD1. The ends lost 6 bases at V and 7 bases at J; junction bases unmatched: 28. Germline CDR1 reads SGHAT; CDR2 reads FQNNGV. There are 22 residues in the CDR3.

The chain links TRBV6-5 to TRBJ1-3; D may be TRBD1 (5 bases). CDR1 is MNHEY and CDR2 is SVGAGI in the germline V gene. V was pared by 7 bases and J by 1 base, with 14 bases between. The CDR3 extends over 15 amino acids. The DNA of the CDR3 is TGTGCCAGCAAATCCAGGGCGCAGTCTGGAAACACCATATATTTT. It yields the protein CASKSRAQSGNTIYF.

The V gene is TRBV11-2, the J gene TRBJ2-5; TRBD1 matches 11 bases. CDR1 is SGHAT, CDR2 FQNNGV, per germline. The ends lost 1 base at V and 4 bases at J; junction bases unmatched: 8. The CDR3 runs 17 residues. CDR3 sequence reads: CASSLVGTGGTIETQYF. In DNA form, the CDR3 reads TGTGCCAGCAGCTTAGTTGGGACAGGGGGAACTATAGAGACCCAGTACTTC.

In DNA, the CDR3 is TGTGCCAGCACCGAAACAGGGGGCGCTCGGGAAAAACTGTTTTTT. Translated: CASTETGGAREKLFF. The chain carries TRBV6-5 and TRBJ1-4; 9 nucleotides line up with TRBD1. Per the germline V gene, CDR1 is MNHEY and CDR2 is SVGAGI. The CDR3 extends over 15 amino acids. Germline trimming cut 7 bases from V and 8 bases from J; bases unmatched to any gene: 11.

V is TRBV18 and J is TRBJ2-3; tentative D call: TRBD2 (6 bases). V lost 3 bases, J lost 1 base, and 14 bases lay in between. There are 16 residues in the CDR3. Germline V gives CDR1 KGHSH, CDR2 LQKENI. CDR3 in DNA: TGTGCCAGCTCACCCCTGCACGGGGGAGGCACAGATACGCAGTATTTT. Translation gives CASSPLHGGGTDTQYF.

The CDR3 DNA is TGTGCCAGCAGCCTAGGAGGGGCGGGGAACAATGAGCAGTTCTTC. Protein product: CASSLGGAGNNEQFF. The chain carries TRBV9 and TRBJ2-1, with D possibly matching TRBD2 (6 bases). The CDR3 totals 15 residues. Germline V CDR1 and CDR2: SGDLS, YYNGEE. Trimming cost V 4 bases and J 5 bases, with 16 bases left between them.

This chain links TRBV7-6 with TRBJ2-3, with 7 bases that match TRBD1. Per germline, CDR1 SGHVS and CDR2 FNYEAQ. The CDR3 length is 17 residues. V shed 5 bases, J shed 0 bases, and the junction held 11 bases outside the gene matches. The CDR3 is CASSPMIKTGSTDTQYF. CDR3 DNA: TGTGCCAGCAGCCCCATGATTAAGACAGGGAGCACAGATACGCAGTATTTT.

V and J are TRBV30 and TRBJ2-6; 9 nucleotides agree with TRBD2. This CDR3 is 16 amino acids long. V dropped 3 bases and J dropped 0; count of bases not matched to a gene: 3. Germline V CDR1 and CDR2: GTSNPN, SVGIG (reference sequence). CDR3 in amino acids: CAWRAGGSSGANVLTF. The DNA of the CDR3 is TGTGCCTGGAGGGCGGGAGGGAGCTCTGGGGCCAACGTCCTGACTTTC. Full variable domain (missing parts from reference TRBV30 and TRBJ2-6): SQTIHQWPATLVQPVGSPLSLECTVEGTSNPNLYWYRQAAGRGLQLLFYSVGIGQISSEVPQNLSASRPQDRQFILSSKKLLLSDSGFYLCAWRAGGSSGANVLTFGAGSRLTVL.

This CDR3 is CASSQLDQETQYF. In DNA form, the CDR3 reads TGTGCCAGCTCCCAGCTAGACCAAGAGACCCAGTACTTC. The rearrangement uses TRBV18 and TRBJ2-5, with D hard to call. This CDR3 region has 13 residues. Germline lookup yields CDR1 KGHSH and CDR2 LQKENI. With 6 bases removed from V and 0 bases from J, the gap between germline ends came to 8 bases.

The CDR3 region is CASSLIALKNTEAFF. In DNA form, the CDR3 reads TGTGCCAGCAGCTTAATTGCACTCAAGAACACTGAAGCTTTCTTT. This chain links TRBV7-9 with TRBJ1-1, with D unresolved. Germline V gene lookup returns CDR1 SEHNR and CDR2 FQNEAQ (reference sequence). This CDR3 region has 15 residues. V shed 2 bases and J shed 1 base, with 11 bases lying between them.

The genes are TRBV27 and TRBJ1-6, with D possibly TRBD1 on 6 matching bases. With 3 bases removed from V and 8 bases from J, the gap between germline ends came to 14 bases. Germline CDR1 and CDR2: MNHEY and SMNVEV (reference sequence). There are 15 residues in the CDR3. The chain's CDR3 is CASSLLAGVDSPLHF. In DNA, the CDR3 is TGTGCCAGCAGTTTGTTGGCAGGGGTCGATTCACCCCTCCACTTT.